Listed below are T cell receptor beta chains from one sample, sequenced in a study of neurological immune-mediated disorders. Each CDR3 protein gets one entry after TCRdb re-called the 5' RACE reads with MiXCR. The repertoire has approximately 41,000 distinct CDR3 sequences, 2.5% of them found once; the top ten carry around 10%. The sequenced material came from PBMCs. These receptors originate from a man aged 30 to 39 with multiple sclerosis. The CDR3 runs from the conserved cysteine through the conserved F or W. Fields, in order: J gene, V gene, clone size, D gene, CDR3 DNA, CDR3 protein. D genes are given only for firm matches. Some rows have no size entry. The others give once, few or many, or a class for an expanded clone.

J gene: TRBJ1-1
V gene: TRBV5-1
clone size: many
D gene: NA
CDR3 DNA: TGCGCCAGCAGCTTGCAGGGGTTGGGTACTGAAGCTTTCTTT
CDR3 protein: CASSLQGLGTEAFF

J gene: TRBJ1-6
V gene: TRBV12-3/TRBV12-4
clone size: many
D gene: NA
CDR3 DNA: TGTGCCAGCAGTTTGGGGAATTCACCCCTCCACTTT
CDR3 protein: CASSLGNSPLHF

J gene: TRBJ2-5
V gene: TRBV5-1
clone size: many
D gene: NA
CDR3 DNA: TGCGCCAGCAGCTTTAGGGCTGGGGAGACCCAGTACTTC
CDR3 protein: CASSFRAGETQYF

J gene: TRBJ2-7
V gene: TRBV7-2
clone size: many
D gene: NA
CDR3 DNA: TGTGCCAGCAGCCCGAATCCAGGGAGGTACGAGCAGTACTTC
CDR3 protein: CASSPNPGRYEQYF

J gene: TRBJ2-3
V gene: TRBV3-1
clone size: many
D gene: TRBD2
CDR3 DNA: TGTGCCAGCAGCCCCCGACTAGCGGGCACAGATACGCAGTATTTT
CDR3 protein: CASSPRLAGTDTQYF

J gene: TRBJ2-7
V gene: TRBV4-3
clone size: NA
D gene: TRBD2
CDR3 DNA: TGCGCCAGCAGCCAAGAAGAAGCGGGAGGGTACGAGAAGTACTTC
CDR3 protein: CASSQEEAGGYEKYF

J gene: TRBJ1-1
V gene: TRBV20-1
clone size: NA
D gene: NA
CDR3 DNA: TGCAGTGCTAGAGATCCCGGACAGTTGACGGGCACTGAAGCTTTCTTT
CDR3 protein: CSARDPGQLTGTEAFF

J gene: TRBJ1-1
V gene: TRBV25-1
clone size: many
D gene: NA
CDR3 DNA: TGTGCCAGCAGTTATCAGGGCGTCACTGAAGCTTTCTTT
CDR3 protein: CASSYQGVTEAFF

J gene: TRBJ2-7
V gene: TRBV28
clone size: many
D gene: TRBD1
CDR3 DNA: TGTGCCTCCGGGACAGGGGTCAACGAGCAGTACTTC
CDR3 protein: CASGTGVNEQYF

J gene: TRBJ1-5
V gene: TRBV20-1
clone size: many
D gene: TRBD1
CDR3 DNA: TGCAGTGCTAGAGTTCCGGACAGGGGGCTTCAGCCCCAGCATTTT
CDR3 protein: CSARVPDRGLQPQHF

J gene: TRBJ1-1
V gene: TRBV12-3/TRBV12-4
clone size: many
D gene: NA
CDR3 DNA: TGTGCCAGCAGTTTTGACGAAGGCACTGAAGCTTTCTTT
CDR3 protein: CASSFDEGTEAFF

J gene: TRBJ2-5
V gene: TRBV29-1
clone size: NA
D gene: NA
CDR3 DNA: TGCAGCGTTGCGTTTTACCGGGGAGAGACCCAGTACTTC
CDR3 protein: CSVAFYRGETQYF

J gene: TRBJ2-3
V gene: TRBV20-1
clone size: many
D gene: NA
CDR3 DNA: TGCAGTGCTTCTCCTAAGGGGGGCCATACAGATACGCAGTATTTT
CDR3 protein: CSASPKGGHTDTQYF

J gene: TRBJ1-6
V gene: TRBV3-1
clone size: many
D gene: NA
CDR3 DNA: TGTGCCAGCAGCCAAGATGGAGATTCACCCCTCCACTTT
CDR3 protein: CASSQDGDSPLHF

J gene: TRBJ2-3
V gene: TRBV7-9
clone size: many
D gene: TRBD2
CDR3 DNA: TGTGCCAGCAGCTTAGGGGTAGCGGGAGATACGCAGTATTTT
CDR3 protein: CASSLGVAGDTQYF

J gene: TRBJ2-5
V gene: TRBV28
clone size: many
D gene: NA
CDR3 DNA: TGTGCCAGCAGTTTGACTTCCAGCTGGGAGACCCAGTACTTC
CDR3 protein: CASSLTSSWETQYF

J gene: TRBJ2-7
V gene: TRBV20-1
clone size: NA
D gene: NA
CDR3 DNA: TGCAGTGCCACCTTCCGCAGGGGGGGTTACGAGCAGTACTTC
CDR3 protein: CSATFRRGGYEQYF

J gene: TRBJ2-5
V gene: TRBV20-1
clone size: many
D gene: TRBD1
CDR3 DNA: TGCGCTCCCGGCGGGACAGGAGACCAAGAGACCCAGTACTTC
CDR3 protein: CAPGGTGDQETQYF

J gene: TRBJ2-1
V gene: TRBV7-8
clone size: many
D gene: TRBD2
CDR3 DNA: TGTGCCAGCAGCTCTTTAGCGGGGGTCCAGTTCTTC
CDR3 protein: CASSSLAGVQFF

J gene: TRBJ2-2
V gene: TRBV20-1
clone size: many
D gene: NA
CDR3 DNA: TGCAGTGCTAGCCCAGGGTCTGGCGGGGAGCTGTTTTTT
CDR3 protein: CSASPGSGGELFF

J gene: TRBJ1-5
V gene: TRBV20-1
clone size: many
D gene: TRBD1
CDR3 DNA: TGCAGTGCTAGTATCACAGGACAGGGGGCTTGGCAGCCCCAGCATTTT
CDR3 protein: CSASITGQGAWQPQHF

J gene: TRBJ1-2
V gene: TRBV6-6
clone size: few
D gene: TRBD1
CDR3 DNA: TGTGCCAGCAGTGAGGACAGGGCGCTATACTATGGCTACACCTTC
CDR3 protein: CASSEDRALYYGYTF

J gene: TRBJ2-3
V gene: TRBV3-1
clone size: many
D gene: TRBD1
CDR3 DNA: TGTGCCAGCAGCCAAAGGACGGGACAGGGGCCAGATACGCAGTATTTT
CDR3 protein: CASSQRTGQGPDTQYF

J gene: TRBJ1-4
V gene: TRBV20-1
clone size: many
D gene: NA
CDR3 DNA: TGCAGTGCATTCCAGGGTTATGCAACTAATGAAAAACTGTTTTTT
CDR3 protein: CSAFQGYATNEKLFF

J gene: TRBJ2-5
V gene: TRBV12-3/TRBV12-4
clone size: many
D gene: TRBD1
CDR3 DNA: TGTGCCAGCAGCCGACAGGGGGCCGAGACCCAGTACTTC
CDR3 protein: CASSRQGAETQYF

J gene: TRBJ2-7
V gene: TRBV5-1
clone size: many
D gene: NA
CDR3 DNA: TGCGCCAGCAGCCCTCAACCGAGGCCCTACGAGCAGTACTTC
CDR3 protein: CASSPQPRPYEQYF

J gene: TRBJ2-5
V gene: TRBV5-1
clone size: many
D gene: TRBD2
CDR3 DNA: TGCGCCAGCAGCTTGGAAGGGACTAGCGGGGAGACCCAGTACTTC
CDR3 protein: CASSLEGTSGETQYF

J gene: TRBJ1-4
V gene: TRBV18
clone size: NA
D gene: NA
CDR3 DNA: TGTGCCAGCTCACCTACAGGGATGAATGAAAAACTGTTTTTT
CDR3 protein: CASSPTGMNEKLFF

J gene: TRBJ2-7
V gene: TRBV6-6
clone size: many
D gene: NA
CDR3 DNA: TGTGCCAGCAGGGGGGACACCGACTACGAGCAGTACTTC
CDR3 protein: CASRGDTDYEQYF

J gene: TRBJ1-4
V gene: TRBV25-1
clone size: many
D gene: NA
CDR3 DNA: TGTGCCAGCAGTTGGGGTGAAAAACTGTTTTTT
CDR3 protein: CASSWGEKLFF

J gene: TRBJ2-7
V gene: TRBV4-2
clone size: many
D gene: TRBD2
CDR3 DNA: TGTGCCAGCAGCCAAGGGGTGTCGGGAGGGCCTGGGTCCTACGAGCAGTACTTC
CDR3 protein: CASSQGVSGGPGSYEQYF

J gene: TRBJ1-2
V gene: TRBV20-1
clone size: many
D gene: TRBD1
CDR3 DNA: TGCAGTGCTAGAGAAGGCGCAGGGGGGACGGTCTATGGCTACACCTTC
CDR3 protein: CSAREGAGGTVYGYTF

J gene: TRBJ1-6
V gene: TRBV15
clone size: many
D gene: NA
CDR3 DNA: TGTGCCACCAGCCGATCCTATAATTCACCCCTCCACTTT
CDR3 protein: CATSRSYNSPLHF

J gene: TRBJ2-4
V gene: TRBV3-1
clone size: many
D gene: TRBD2
CDR3 DNA: TGTGCCAGCAGAGGGACTAGTAGTCGTTCCATTCAGTACTTC
CDR3 protein: CASRGTSSRSIQYF

J gene: TRBJ2-2
V gene: TRBV20-1
clone size: many
D gene: NA
CDR3 DNA: TGCAGTGCTAGCTTCGCCGGGGAGCTGTTTTTT
CDR3 protein: CSASFAGELFF

J gene: TRBJ2-7
V gene: TRBV5-1
clone size: many
D gene: NA
CDR3 DNA: TGCGCCAGCAGCTGGACAGCTGGAGGCCCACTACTTAACGAGCAGTACTTC
CDR3 protein: CASSWTAGGPLLNEQYF

J gene: TRBJ2-5
V gene: TRBV4-2
clone size: many
D gene: NA
CDR3 DNA: TGTGCCAGCAGCCAAGGAATAAGTCGTACCGATTCTCAAGAGACCCAGTACTTC
CDR3 protein: CASSQGISRTDSQETQYF

J gene: TRBJ2-4
V gene: TRBV25-1
clone size: many
D gene: NA
CDR3 DNA: TGTGCCAGTCAGGGACACCTTGGCAAAAACATTCAGTACTTC
CDR3 protein: CASQGHLGKNIQYF

J gene: TRBJ2-7
V gene: TRBV4-3
clone size: many
D gene: TRBD2
CDR3 DNA: TGCGCCAGCAGCCAAAGGGCGGGAGGCTACTACGAGCAGTACTTC
CDR3 protein: CASSQRAGGYYEQYF

J gene: TRBJ1-1
V gene: TRBV6-6
clone size: many
D gene: NA
CDR3 DNA: TGTGCCAGCAGTTACCCACAGGGTTACGTGGACACTGAAGCTTTCTTT
CDR3 protein: CASSYPQGYVDTEAFF

J gene: TRBJ2-3
V gene: TRBV25-1
clone size: many
D gene: NA
CDR3 DNA: TGTGCCAGCAGTGAATACGGGGCGAGGACAGATACGCAGTATTTT
CDR3 protein: CASSEYGARTDTQYF

J gene: TRBJ2-3
V gene: TRBV5-1
clone size: many
D gene: TRBD1
CDR3 DNA: TGCGCCAGCAGCTTGGGACAGGGGCTCACAGATACGCAGTATTTT
CDR3 protein: CASSLGQGLTDTQYF

J gene: TRBJ2-1
V gene: TRBV4-2
clone size: many
D gene: NA
CDR3 DNA: TGTGCCAGCAGCCACCAGGGGTTCATCAATGAGCAGTTCTTC
CDR3 protein: CASSHQGFINEQFF

J gene: TRBJ1-1
V gene: TRBV20-1
clone size: many
D gene: NA
CDR3 DNA: TGCAGTGCTACCGCGGACAGCCGCATGAACACTGAAGCTTTCTTT
CDR3 protein: CSATADSRMNTEAFF

J gene: TRBJ2-7
V gene: TRBV20-1
clone size: many
D gene: TRBD1
CDR3 DNA: TGCAGTGCCAGTCGGGGACAGTTCTACGAGCAGTACTTC
CDR3 protein: CSASRGQFYEQYF